The 4 T cell receptor beta chains in this list originate from one sample, sequenced in a study of blood T cells in healthy people across ages. The authors ran a second PCR of roughly 6 to 12 cycles using a sample-barcoded 5' primer and a J-beta primer mix. Using its own MiXCR run on the 5' RACE reads, TCRdb lists one record per CDR3 protein. The sample carries 1.5 million to 2 million distinct CDR3 sequences, about 28% recorded once. Sequenced input: blood. The receptors were sampled from a woman aged 25-40 years in good health.

This clonotype has only a few counts. The V call is TRBV10-3, the J call TRBJ2-1; 9 bases are a match to TRBD2. CDR3 length: 15 residues. The junction had 12 bases not matched to a gene; V was cut back by 6 bases and J by 9 bases. CDR1 is ENHRY, CDR2 SYGVKD, per germline. Written as DNA, the CDR3 is TGTGCCATCAGAAGTCCAAGCGGGAGGCAGGGTGAGCAGTTCTTC. This codes for CAIRSPSGRQGEQFF.

On this clonotype itself: A much larger clone differs by one base, so this may be a read error. This sequence joins TRBV6-1 and TRBJ2-1; TRBD1 matches 11 bases. V trimming: 0 bases; J trimming: 10 bases; junction bases outside the gene matches: 5. The CDR3 is 15 residues long. Germline V gene sequence: CDR1 MNHNS, CDR2 SASEGT. In DNA form, the CDR3 reads TGTGCCAGCAGTGAAGCCCGGGACAGGGGGGACGAGCAGTTCTTC. Translating gives CASSEARDRGDEQFF.

The chain employs TRBV9 and TRBJ2-2; tentative D call: TRBD2 (6 bases). This CDR3 has 14 amino acids. Germline values: CDR1 SGDLS, CDR2 YYNGEE. Between the trimmed V and J ends, which lost 0 bases and 6 bases, there was a span of 9 bases. The CDR3 loop reads CASSVEPGAGELFF. The CDR3 coding sequence is TGTGCCAGCAGCGTAGAGCCGGGGGCCGGGGAGCTGTTTTTT.

This clonotype occurred a few times. The chain has TRBV15 and TRBJ2-5, with D possibly matching TRBD1 (5 bases). The J call may be faulty, since TRBJ2-7 better matches the DNA end. The CDR3 runs to 14 residues. Germline-derived CDR1 and CDR2 are LNHNV and YYDKDF (reference sequence). The CDR3 DNA follows: TGTGCCACCAGCAGTGCCAGGGAAGTCTACGAGCAGTACTTC. As protein: CATSSAREVYEQYF.